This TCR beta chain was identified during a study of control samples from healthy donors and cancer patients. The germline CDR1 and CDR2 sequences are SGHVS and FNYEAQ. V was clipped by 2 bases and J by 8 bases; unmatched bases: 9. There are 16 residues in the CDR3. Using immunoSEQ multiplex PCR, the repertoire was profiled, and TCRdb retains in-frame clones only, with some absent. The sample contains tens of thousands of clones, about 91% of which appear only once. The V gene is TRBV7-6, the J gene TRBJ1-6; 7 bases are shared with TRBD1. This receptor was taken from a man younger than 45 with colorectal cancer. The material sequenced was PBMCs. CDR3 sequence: CASSLNSPDRYSPLHF. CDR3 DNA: TGTGCCAGCAGCTTAAACTCCCCGGACAGGTATTCACCCCTCCACTTT.